This T cell receptor (beta chain) is from a study of early T cells in non-severe SARS-CoV-2 infection. About the study: The authors sequenced bulk RNA from unsorted whole blood, leaving chains unpaired.

Ten or more counts support this clonotype. TCRdb reprocessed the 5' RACE reads via MiXCR and lists one record per CDR3 protein. The sample records about 30,000 distinct CDR3 sequences, approximately 5.1% being singletons. The CDR3 covers 13 residues. CDR1 and CDR2 from the germline V gene are SGHRS and YFSETQ. V was shortened by 2 bases and J by 0 bases, with 3 bases between the two germline ends. The sequenced sample was whole blood. The TCR comes from an adult who was a healthcare worker with PCR-confirmed SARS-CoV-2 infection or an uninfected control (not recorded which). This sequence joins TRBV5-1 and TRBJ1-5; unclear D gene. The CDR3 nucleotides read TGCGCCAGCAGCTTCGGTAGCAATCAGCCCCAGCATTTT. It codes for CASSFGSNQPQHF.